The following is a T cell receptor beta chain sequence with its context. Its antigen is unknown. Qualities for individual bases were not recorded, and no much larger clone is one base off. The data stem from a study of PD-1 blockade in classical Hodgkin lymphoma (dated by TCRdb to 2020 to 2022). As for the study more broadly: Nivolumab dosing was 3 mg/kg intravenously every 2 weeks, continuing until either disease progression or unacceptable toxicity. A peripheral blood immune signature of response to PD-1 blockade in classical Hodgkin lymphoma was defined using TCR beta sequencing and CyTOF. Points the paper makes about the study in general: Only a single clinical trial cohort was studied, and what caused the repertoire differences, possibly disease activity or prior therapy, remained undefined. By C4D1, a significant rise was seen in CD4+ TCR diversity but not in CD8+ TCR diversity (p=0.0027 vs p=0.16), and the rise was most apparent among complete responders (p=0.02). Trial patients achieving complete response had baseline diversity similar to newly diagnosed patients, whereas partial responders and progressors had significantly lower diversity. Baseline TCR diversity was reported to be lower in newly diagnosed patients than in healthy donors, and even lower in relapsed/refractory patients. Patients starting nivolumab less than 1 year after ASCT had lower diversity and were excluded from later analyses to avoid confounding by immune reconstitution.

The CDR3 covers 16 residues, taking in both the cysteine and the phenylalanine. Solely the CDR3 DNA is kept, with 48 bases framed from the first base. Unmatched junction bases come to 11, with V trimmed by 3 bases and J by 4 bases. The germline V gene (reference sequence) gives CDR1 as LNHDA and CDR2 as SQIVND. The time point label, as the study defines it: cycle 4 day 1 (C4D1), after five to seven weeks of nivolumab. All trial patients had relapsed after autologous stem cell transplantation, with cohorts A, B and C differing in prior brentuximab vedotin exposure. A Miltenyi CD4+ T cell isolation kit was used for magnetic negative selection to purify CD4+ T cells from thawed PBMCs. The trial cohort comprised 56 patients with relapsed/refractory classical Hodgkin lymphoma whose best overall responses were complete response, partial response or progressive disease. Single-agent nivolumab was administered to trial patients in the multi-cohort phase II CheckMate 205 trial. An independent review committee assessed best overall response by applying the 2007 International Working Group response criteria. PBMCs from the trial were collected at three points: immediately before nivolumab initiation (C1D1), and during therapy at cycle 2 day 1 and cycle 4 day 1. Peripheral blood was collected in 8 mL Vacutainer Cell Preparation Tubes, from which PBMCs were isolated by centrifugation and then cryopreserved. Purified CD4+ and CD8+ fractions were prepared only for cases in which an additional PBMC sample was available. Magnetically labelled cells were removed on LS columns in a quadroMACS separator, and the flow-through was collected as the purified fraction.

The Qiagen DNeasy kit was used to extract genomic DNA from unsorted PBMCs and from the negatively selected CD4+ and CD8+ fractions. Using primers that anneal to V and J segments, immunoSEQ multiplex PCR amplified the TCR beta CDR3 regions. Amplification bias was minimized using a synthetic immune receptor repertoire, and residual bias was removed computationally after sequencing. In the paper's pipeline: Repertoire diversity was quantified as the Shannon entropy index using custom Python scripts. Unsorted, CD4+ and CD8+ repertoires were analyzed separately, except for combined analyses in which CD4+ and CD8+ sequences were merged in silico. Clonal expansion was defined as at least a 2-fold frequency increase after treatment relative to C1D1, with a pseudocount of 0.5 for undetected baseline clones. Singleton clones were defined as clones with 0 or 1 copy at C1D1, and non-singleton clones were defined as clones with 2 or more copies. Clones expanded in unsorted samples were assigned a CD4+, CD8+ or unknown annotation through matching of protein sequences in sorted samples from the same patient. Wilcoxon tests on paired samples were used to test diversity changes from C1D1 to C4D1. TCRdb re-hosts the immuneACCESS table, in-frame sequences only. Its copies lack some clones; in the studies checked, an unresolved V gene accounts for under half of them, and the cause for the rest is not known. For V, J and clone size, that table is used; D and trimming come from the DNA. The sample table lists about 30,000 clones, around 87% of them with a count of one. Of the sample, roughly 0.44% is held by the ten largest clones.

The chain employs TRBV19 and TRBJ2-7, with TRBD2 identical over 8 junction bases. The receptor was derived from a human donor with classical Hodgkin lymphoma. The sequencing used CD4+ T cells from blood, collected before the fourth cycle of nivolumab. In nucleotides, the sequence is TGTGCCAGTAGTATGGGACTAGGCACATTTGGTTACGAGCAGTACTTC. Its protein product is CASSMGLGTFGYEQYF.